This T cell receptor beta chain was captured by sequencing in a study of cytotoxic CD8 clonotypes in ibrutinib-treated CLL. Study-wide results and caveats: Clonality went higher at ibrutinib response and then dropped back toward baseline at progression. Treatment left the uncommon public clonotypes either contracted or stable in frequency.

Remarks on this clone: What it binds is not known.

The CDR3 is made up of 14 amino acids. Trimming removed 4 bases at V and 0 bases at J, with 11 bases between. Germline V gene lookup returns CDR1 SQVTM and CDR2 ANQGSEA. Repertoires were generated with immunoSEQ multiplex PCR, while TCRdb's copy carries only in-frame clones and drops some. The data show approximately 340,000 clones, with 67% seen just once and around 6.3% held by the top ten. The material sequenced was PBMCs, taken after 36 months of ibrutinib treatment. The rearrangement links TRBV29-1 to TRBJ2-3; no firm D call. This clonotype was sampled from a human donor with chronic lymphocytic leukemia. CDR3 coding DNA: TGCAGCGTTGGCTACAGCCCTAGCACAGATACGCAGTATTTT. Translating it yields CSVGYSPSTDTQYF.